The sequence of this TCR beta chain was determined in a study of CD8+ T cells in alopecia areata. Study-level points and caveats: Mouse data revealed clearer TCR sharing than patient data did, a gap possibly tied to HLA.

Notes on this clone: Antigen specificity is unknown.

cDNA prepared by RNA extraction and subsequent reverse transcription served as the template for sequencing. Repertoires were generated with immunoSEQ multiplex PCR, while TCRdb's copy carries only in-frame clones and drops some. The data show 180,000 or so clones, with just over 65% seen just once and approximately 10% held by the top ten. J was trimmed by 4 bases and V by 2 bases; bases with no gene match: 6. The CDR3 consists of 15 residues. The chain is built from TRBV23-1 and TRBJ1-2; 8 bases are shared with TRBD1. TRBV23-1 counts as an open reading frame of uncertain function. The specimen comprised CD8+ T cells sorted from blood, sampled at week 0. The clonotype originates from a human donor with alopecia areata. The CDR3 protein is CASSQGRDRFYGYTF. The CDR3 coding sequence is TGCGCCAGCAGTCAAGGTCGGGACAGGTTCTATGGCTACACCTTC.